This TCR beta chain was observed in a study of cytomegalovirus exposure and HLA in healthy donors listed by TCRdb under 2017. About the study as a whole: An earlier analysis of roughly 500 of the donors reported approximately 260 Gb of sequence data and 95 million to 130 million unique TCR beta sequences obtained from roughly 180 million T cells. About 300 gigabases of sequencing data and tens of millions of unique TCR sequences were included in an early release covering about 700 HLA-typed donors. The genetic ancestry cluster associated with self-reported Caucasian donors included roughly four fifths of the roughly 410 genotyped donors. The study aimed to test whether cataloging public T cell receptors could reveal signatures of past pathogen exposure. The study used immunosequencing to profile the T cell repertoires of 666 subjects and linked those repertoires to cytomegalovirus serostatus. Along with the approximately 650-subject first cohort, a separate validation cohort of around 120 different subjects was used. The study combined high-throughput TCR immunosequencing, statistical association of individual TCRs with disease status, and machine learning to predict cytomegalovirus infection status. A later analysis re-analyzed previously published TCR beta repertoires from 550 to 700 donors and added high-resolution HLA genotyping to study TCR occurrence patterns. Rather than using new phenotypic data, the later analysis identified candidate immune exposures from TCR beta sequences and from how often those sequences occurred across donors. An earlier analysis of 587 of the donors applied high-throughput TCR beta sequencing to assess whether each TCR beta V gene segment acted as functional or pseudogenic. Alongside the repertoire data, information on donor age, sex, ethnicity and CMV serostatus was compiled. A later genetic analysis used genome-wide SNP genotypes for about 65% of the roughly 700 donors, treating that subset as a discovery cohort. Every discovery cohort repertoire had been produced on one sequencing platform. Class I and class II HLA loci were covered by the typing at four-digit resolution. The number of typed donors differed by locus: roughly 620-640 for A, B, C, DRB1 and DQB1; 500 to 550 for DQA1; approximately 600 for DPA1; and 450 to 480 for DPB1. Five DR-DQ haplotypes were handled as single units for association and clustering, since linkage in the cohort was strong. On average, roughly 250,000 unique TCR beta nucleotide sequences were sequenced per donor among about 400 genotyped donors of the cohort, with roughly 18% of those sequences being non-productive.

Points on this clone: It has no known antigen specificity. No base quality values were provided; no much bigger clone lies one nucleotide off.

The cohort was made up of around 720 healthy bone marrow donors. All cohort members were sampled while nominally healthy, although unrecorded immune exposures were likely present. The donor was CMV seronegative and belonged to the group of roughly 330 seronegative cohort members. A peripheral blood sample was provided by each donor, and peripheral blood mononuclear cells were used for TCR beta sequencing. The Qiagen DNeasy Blood Extraction Kit was used to extract genomic DNA from the blood cell samples. Trimming at the junction amounts to 6 bases on V and 5 bases on J, and the germline ends lie 23 bases apart. The germline V gene (reference sequence) yields LNHDA for CDR1 and SQIVND for CDR2. Counted from cysteine to phenylalanine, this CDR3 has 17 amino acids. The DNA shown is the 51-base CDR3, in frame from base 1. What the study reported, not specific to this receptor: In a later analysis, some 17,000 TCR beta sequences were associated with specific HLA alleles at a false discovery rate of 0.05. About 17 rarely observed V segments, including chromosome 9 orphons, were excluded from the earlier analysis of several hundred of the donors because counts were too low. Correlated functional status among segregating V segments might reflect linkage disequilibrium, but an unknown experimental factor could not be ruled out. In an earlier analysis of roughly 500 of the donors, most TCR beta V segments appeared in productive rearrangements about 87% or about 30% of the time, broadly matching IMGT annotations. The sequencing pipeline was judged likely to have produced a cluster of highly shared sequence variants as a technical artifact. A total of some 180 TCR beta chains were listed by the study as associated with cytomegalovirus. According to a later genetic analysis, donors in an Asian-associated ancestry cluster had fewer N-insertions in productive TCRs than the approximately 610-donor mean. In vitro tests confirmed that a few of the cytomegalovirus-associated TCR beta chains recognize cytomegalovirus antigens. Only TCR beta chains were sequenced in this cohort, and the absence of alpha or paired-chain data limited detectable features. The classifier was reported to diagnose cytomegalovirus status with high specificity and sensitivity in both the original cohort and the validation cohort. A further reported finding was that TCR beta sequences accurately predicted the HLA-A and HLA-B alleles for most subjects in the first cohort. Across donors, most TCR sequences were observed very rarely, whereas some public TCRs were present in many individuals. According to a later analysis, parvovirus B19, influenza, CMV and Epstein-Barr virus appeared linked to several top co-occurrence clusters. Most CMV-associated TCR beta chains appeared to be HLA-restricted in a later analysis, and the HLA associations seemed to be driven largely by CMV exposure. Sequencing depth was assumed to be roughly uniform across donors in the presence/absence analyses, though that assumption may not hold. V-gene and J-gene trimming of TCR beta chains was associated with a missense DCLRE1C variant in a later genetic analysis, and the association was replicated in an independent cohort. The authors suggested that the approach could potentially be generalized to other disease states and immunological phenotypes. CMV serostatus was the only immune exposure information available for the cohort. Because some donors lacked HLA typing at each locus, the association tests relied only on the typed subset. The 87-base-pair reads could not distinguish some IMGT-functional V segments, including TRBV6-2 and TRBV6-3, so those segments were excluded. According to a later analysis, TCR association rates differed among HLA loci, with DRB1 alleles showing the most associated TCRs and HLA-C alleles showing the fewest. When HLA alleles, especially DR and DQ, strongly co-occurred, TCR associations were difficult to assign to individual alleles. A later analysis found that HLA-associated TCR beta chains were more clonally expanded and had lower generation probabilities than equally common non-associated chains.

The protocol used for the library was the immunoSEQ multiplex PCR assay. For the multiplex PCR, a mixture combining 60 forward primers for TCR Vbeta segments and 13 reverse primers for TCR Jbeta segments was used. The CDR3 region of rearranged TCR beta genes was amplified from genomic DNA with a multiplex PCR assay. Amplified TCR beta libraries were sequenced as 87-base-pair reads on the Illumina HiSeq System. Per the authors' processing: A later analysis tallied tens of millions of unique TCR beta chains across the 640 or so repertoires, and some 10 million of those chains were shared by two or more donors. A nearest-neighbor algorithm error-corrected the raw reads and collapsed the reads into unique sequences, merging closely related sequences to remove PCR and sequencing errors. V, D and J gene segments were assigned by aligning CDR3 sequences to IMGT reference sequences. For a sequence to be retained, at least a six-nucleotide match to both a V gene segment and a J gene segment was required. Rearrangements were classified as productive when the CDR3 lacked stop codons and remained in frame with V and J, and all other rearrangements were classified as non-productive. CDR3 was defined by IMGT convention, running from the second conserved V-encoded cysteine to the conserved J-encoded phenylalanine. The earlier analysis of 587 of the donors excluded sequences that lacked an unambiguous match to a single V gene segment. An earlier analysis of approximately 590 of the donors classified V segments as functional when productive rearrangements were above 56.7% and as segregating when the standard deviation between donors was above 5%. A statistical classification framework was built for diagnosing cytomegalovirus status from the catalog of TCR beta chain sequences. V and J gene assignment, in a later analysis, came from comparing TCR nucleotide sequences with IMGT/GENE-DB human TR gene sequences. The TCRdist pipeline was used in a later analysis to assign CDR3 sequences and most-parsimonious VDJ recombination scenarios. In a later analysis, each TCR beta chain was defined by its CDR3 amino acid sequence together with its V-gene family, and reads without a unique V-gene family were excluded. As a way to deal with suspected cross-contamination and a sequencing artifact, a later analysis dropped 450 to 700 nucleotide sequences that were highly shared and had low generation probability. A later analysis calculated a clonal expansion index for each public chain from normalized within-repertoire ranks of inferred template counts. In a later analysis, generation probabilities were computed using a VDJ recombination model fitted to out-of-frame rearrangements, and the results were checked against IGoR. In a later analysis, TCR-TCR, TCR-HLA and TCR-CMV co-occurrence was scored with hypergeometric tests, and a repertoire-size bias correction was applied to TCR pairs. To estimate false discovery rates, a later analysis permuted the HLA or CMV assignments 20 times. In a later analysis, co-occurring TCRs were grouped with DBSCAN, and TCRdist sequence similarity was added when clustering was performed within HLA-allele-positive subsets. Co-occurrence clustering excluded repertoires with fewer than 30,000 or more than 120,000 public chains, plus five with anomalous nucleotide sharing. TCRdb retrieved this table from immuneACCESS and kept in-frame rearrangements only. Not all clones are present; in checked studies, unresolved V genes account for under half, and no reason is known for the remainder. V and J calls and clone size are as listed in that table; D and trimming were resolved from the DNA. A total of approximately 170,000 clones appear in this sample, 80% of them only once. The top ten clonotypes cover 2.3% of the sample.

The receptor was isolated from a male donor in good health and CMV-seronegative. The rearrangement joined TRBV19 to TRBJ1-5; perhaps TRBD1 is the D gene, with 6 bases matching. Sequenced sample: PBMCs. CDR3 region: CASRSRQAGEFYQPQHF. The base sequence is TGTGCCAGTAGGTCCCGGCAGGCAGGGGAATTTTATCAGCCCCAGCATTTT.